A single sample is the source of the 29 T cell receptor beta chains below, sequenced in a study of somatic mutations in cytotoxic T cells in rheumatoid arthritis. Here immunoSEQ multiplex PCR was the method, and the copy in TCRdb shows in-frame clones only, minus some. Here the sample spans more than 25,000 clones, around 74% being singletons. Material for sequencing was CD8+ T cells sorted from blood. All receptors derive from a young woman in good health.

This clone was detected once. J is TRBJ2-7 and V is TRBV7-8; D is ambiguous. Germline V gene sequence: CDR1 SGHVS, CDR2 FQNEAQ. This CDR3 has 12 amino acids. V was clipped by 7 bases and J by 7 bases, with 14 bases between them. The CDR3 sequence: CASTESAWEQYF. The CDR3 DNA follows: TGTGCCAGCACCGAGAGCGCGTGGGAGCAGTACTTC.

This clone was found once. This rearrangement joins TRBV27 to TRBJ2-2; 7 bases agree with TRBD2. The germline V gene has CDR1 MNHEY and CDR2 SMNVEV (reference sequence). The J segment lost 7 bases and the V segment lost 4 bases, leaving 6 bases of the junction unmatched. This CDR3 comprises 14 residues. The CDR3 bases are TGTGCCAGCAGTTACGGCGGGGGTGGCGGGGAGCTGTTTTTT. Translating gives CASSYGGGGGELFF.

V gene TRBV6-9 combines with J gene TRBJ2-1, with TRBD2 identical over 7 bases. CDR3 length: 14 amino acids. The germline V gene encodes CDR1 MNHGY and CDR2 SVAAGI. The V gene end was trimmed by 7 bases and the J gene end by 0 bases; junction bases not matched to a gene: 3. CDR3 nucleotides: TGTGCCAGCACCTCGGGGGGCTCCTACAATGAGCAGTTCTTC. Translated: CASTSGGSYNEQFF.

V is TRBV7-9 and J is TRBJ2-7; the D gene is possibly TRBD2 (5 bases). The CDR3 is 14 residues long. Germline values: CDR1 SEHNR, CDR2 FQNEAQ (reference sequence). Trimming cost V 2 bases and J 1 base, with 9 bases left between them. CDR3 region: CASSLSGGSYEQYF. DNA for the CDR3: TGTGCCAGCAGCTTATCCGGAGGTTCCTACGAGCAGTACTTC.

This chain links TRBV2 with TRBJ2-1; 10 positions match TRBD2. There are 17 residues in the CDR3. Germline V gives CDR1 SNHLY, CDR2 FYNNEI. The ends lost 6 bases at V and 7 bases at J; junction bases unmatched: 15. CDR3 coding DNA: TGTGCCAGCAGGGAGAGGACCGGGACTAGCGTCGAGAATGAGCAGTTCTTC. It is translated as CASRERTGTSVENEQFF.

This chain joins TRBV4-1 and TRBJ2-3; D gene unclear. The ends were cut back, 1 base at V and 5 bases at J, with 7 bases in the middle. This CDR3 comprises 13 residues. Germline lookup yields CDR1 MGHRA and CDR2 YSYEKL. CDR3 region: CASSQGIVDTQYF. CDR3 sequence (DNA): TGCGCCAGCAGCCAAGGGATTGTAGATACGCAGTATTTT.

The CDR3 is CASSVSGTIYNEQFF. The CDR3 DNA reads as TGCGCCAGCAGTGTTTCCGGGACTATTTACAATGAGCAGTTCTTC. The V and J genes are TRBV10-2 and TRBJ2-1, with 7 bases lining up with TRBD2. Germline values: CDR1 WSHSY, CDR2 SAAADI. After removal of 4 bases from V and 4 bases from J, the junction contained 7 bases not matched to a gene. The CDR3 spans 15 residues.

The CDR3 sequence is CASSLLTGTSGGITDTQYF. The CDR3, as DNA: TGTGCCAGCAGTTTACTGACCGGGACTAGCGGGGGGATCACAGATACGCAGTATTTT. This rearrangement joins TRBV28 to TRBJ2-3; TRBD2 matches at 15 bases. V gave up 2 bases and J gave up 2 bases; unmatched junction bases: 8. The CDR3 runs to 19 residues. Per the germline V gene, CDR1 is MDHEN and CDR2 is SYDVKM.

V is TRBV7-3 and J is TRBJ2-3; D gene ambiguous. Trimming shortened V by 4 bases and J by 1 base, and 12 bases separated the two germline ends. In germline, CDR1 is SGHTA, CDR2 FQGTGA. The CDR3 is 15 residues long. CDR3 loop: CASSSYGLRTDTQYF. CDR3 DNA: TGTGCCAGCAGCTCGTATGGTCTCCGCACAGATACGCAGTATTTT.

This chain joins TRBV28 and TRBJ2-3; perhaps TRBD2 as D (7 bases). There are 14 residues in the CDR3. V was cut by 5 bases and J by 3 bases, with 12 bases left in between. Looked up from germline, CDR1 is MDHEN and CDR2 is SYDVKM. The CDR3 here is CASSQGGETDTQYF. The CDR3 DNA is TGTGCCAGCAGTCAAGGGGGGGAAACAGATACGCAGTATTTT.

This chain uses TRBV28 with TRBJ2-7, with 7 positions matching TRBD2. This CDR3 comprises 16 residues. CDR1 is MDHEN, CDR2 SYDVKM, per germline. The V segment lost 5 bases and the J segment 3 bases; nucleotides outside the gene matches: 13. CDR3 sequence reads: CASSPVTPGLRYEQYF. The CDR3 nucleotides read TGTGCCAGCAGTCCCGTCACGCCGGGACTACGCTACGAGCAGTACTTC.

The CDR3 protein is CASSYGPQGDYGYTF. Here the CDR3 DNA reads TGTGCCAGCAGTTACGGGCCCCAGGGGGACTATGGCTACACCTTC. This chain links TRBV6-5 with TRBJ1-2; 7 positions match TRBD1. CDR1 MNHEY and CDR2 SVGAGI come from the germline V gene. The CDR3 has 15 residues. Trimming cost V 2 bases and J 3 bases; bases outside gene matches: 6.

This clone has only one observation. The J gene is TRBJ2-2, the V gene TRBV28; 8 bases are shared with TRBD2. V gave up 4 bases and J gave up 4 bases; unmatched junction bases: 11. CDR1 MDHEN and CDR2 SYDVKM come from the germline V gene. CDR3 length: 17 residues. CDR3 in amino acids: CASSSTPGLDSTGELFF. CDR3 DNA: TGTGCCAGCAGTTCAACTCCGGGACTAGACTCCACCGGGGAGCTGTTTTTT.

The chain carries TRBV4-1 and TRBJ2-4; D tentatively reads TRBD1 or TRBD2 (5 bases each). V was shortened by 1 base and J by 6 bases, with 10 bases between the two germline ends. This CDR3 spans 14 amino acids. Germline loops: CDR1 MGHRA, CDR2 YSYEKL. The CDR3 DNA is TGCGCCAGCAGCCAAGTGGGGGAAGGAAACATTCAGTACTTC. Amino acids: CASSQVGEGNIQYF.

The V gene is TRBV6-1, the J gene TRBJ1-2; D remains unclear. CDR3 size: 14 residues. The germline V gene has CDR1 MNHNS and CDR2 SASEGT. Trimming cost V 2 bases and J 7 bases, with 14 bases left between them. The CDR3 region has the DNA TGTGCCAGCAGTGAACTCGGGTCCCACAGTGGCTACACCTTC. It translates to CASSELGSHSGYTF.

The chain employs TRBV27 and TRBJ2-1; D may match TRBD1 or TRBD2 (5 bases each). Germline CDR1 reads MNHEY; CDR2 reads SMNVEV (reference sequence). The CDR3 is made up of 14 amino acids. Trimming cost V 4 bases and J 5 bases, with 12 bases left between them. The CDR3 nucleotides are TGTGCCAGCAGTTGGGGGTTGACCGACAATGAGCAGTTCTTC. This gives the protein CASSWGLTDNEQFF.

CDR3 in DNA: TGTGCCAGCAGCTTAATAGGCGGGCGCACAGATACGCAGTATTTT. It translates to CASSLIGGRTDTQYF. This rearrangement joins TRBV7-3 to TRBJ2-3; the D gene is possibly TRBD2 (5 bases). Looked up from germline, CDR1 is SGHTA and CDR2 is FQGTGA. Trimming shortened V by 1 base and J by 1 base, and 9 bases separated the two germline ends. The CDR3 totals 15 residues.

The table lists this clone with a count of one. V gene TRBV14 combines with J gene TRBJ2-2, with a tentative D call TRBD2 (6 bases). Germline CDR1 and CDR2: SGHDN and FVKESK. CDR3 length: 15 residues. The ends were cut back, 4 bases at V and 3 bases at J, with 12 bases in the middle. The CDR3 spells CASSRASDYTGELFF. The DNA for the CDR3 is TGTGCCAGCAGCCGCGCTAGCGACTACACCGGGGAGCTGTTTTTT.

The V gene is TRBV6-6, the J gene TRBJ1-6; D is unresolved. Trimming took off 6 bases at V and 10 bases at J, with 19 bases between the two ends. This CDR3 has 15 amino acids. From germline, CDR1 is MNHNY and CDR2 SVGAGI (reference sequence). CDR3 nucleotides: TGTGCCAGCAGCTCCGGGTCGTTCGCGGGATCACCCCTCCACTTT. Its protein is CASSSGSFAGSPLHF.

V usage is TRBV7-9 and J usage is TRBJ2-7; D tentatively fits TRBD1 or TRBD2 (5 bases each). The length of the CDR3 is 13 residues. Germline CDR1 SEHNR, CDR2 FQNEAQ (reference sequence). Trimming took 6 bases from V and 2 from J, leaving 11 bases between them. CDR3 in DNA: TGTGCCAGCAGTCCTGGGGGACCCTACGAGCAGTACGTC. It encodes CASSPGGPYEQYV.

This CDR3 is CATDEAFF. CDR3 nucleotides: TGTGCCACGGATGAAGCTTTCTTT. This chain links TRBV30 with TRBJ1-1; D is ambiguous. The CDR3 totals 8 residues. Germline CDR1 is GTSNPN and CDR2 is SVGIG (reference sequence). Trimming removed 8 bases at V and 7 bases at J, with 5 bases between.

The chain joins TRBV7-2 to TRBJ1-2, with 9 bases identical to TRBD1. CDR1 SGHTA and CDR2 FQGNSA come from the germline V gene. The CDR3 contains 19 residues. V lost 1 base to trimming and J lost 7 bases; unmatched junction nucleotides: 19. The CDR3 DNA reads as TGTGCCAGCAGCTTAGTTTCTCGGAGCTGGGACAGGGAGACCTCTGGCTACACCTTC. It is translated as CASSLVSRSWDRETSGYTF.

The rearrangement uses TRBV7-9 and TRBJ2-3; perhaps TRBD2 as D (5 bases). In germline, CDR1 is SEHNR, CDR2 FQNEAQ (reference sequence). The CDR3 is made up of 15 amino acids. The V end lost 5 bases, the J end lost 3 bases, and 15 bases lay between the germline ends. This CDR3 reads CASSPRALGTDTQYF. CDR3 nucleotide sequence: TGTGCCAGCAGCCCGAGGGCACTCGGTACAGATACGCAGTATTTT.

The chain is built from TRBV28 and TRBJ1-1, with D unclear. The CDR3 contains 14 residues. Germline CDR1 reads MDHEN; CDR2 reads SYDVKM. The V and J ends lost 1 base and 0 bases respectively, with 6 bases between them. CDR3 bases: TGTGCCAGCAGTTTATCACGGATGAACACTGAAGCTTTCTTT. Its translation: CASSLSRMNTEAFF. Combining the CDR3 with reference TRBV28 and TRBJ1-1 gives the whole variable domain DVKVTQSSRYLVKRTGEKVFLECVQDMDHENMFWYRQDPGLGLRLIYFSYDVKMKEKGDIPEGYSVSREKKERFSLILESASTNQTSMYLCASSLSRMNTEAFFGQGTRLTVV.

This chain links TRBV4-1 with TRBJ2-1; TRBD2 agrees at 12 bases. CDR1 is MGHRA and CDR2 is YSYEKL in the germline V gene. The V segment lost 0 bases and the J segment 4 bases; nucleotides outside the gene matches: 4. This CDR3 is 17 amino acids long. The CDR3 DNA reads TGCGCCAGCAGCCAAGATGGAGGACTAGCGGGATACAATGAGCAGTTCTTC. It yields the protein CASSQDGGLAGYNEQFF.

Regarding this clone: A junction boundary mismatches the germline segment, possibly from a read error. This sequence joins TRBV19 and TRBJ2-4; D unresolved. CDR1 and CDR2 (germline): LNHDA, SQIVND (reference sequence). This CDR3 is built from 16 residues. The CDR3 nucleotides read TGTGCCGGTAGTATCGGTACTGTGGGAGCCAAAAACATTCAGTACTTC. Translating it yields CAGSIGTVGAKNIQYF.

This clone is medium-sized within its sample. The rearrangement joins TRBV4-1 to TRBJ1-1; the D gene is possibly TRBD1 (6 bases). Germline CDR1 MGHRA, CDR2 YSYEKL. The CDR3 extends over 15 amino acids. V lost 4 bases and J 2 bases, leaving 14 bases between the germline ends. The CDR3 here is CASSLGGRANTEAFF. The DNA for the CDR3 is TGCGCCAGCAGCCTCGGGGGCAGGGCCAACACTGAAGCTTTCTTT.

The rearrangement uses TRBV2 and TRBJ2-1, with a weak D call TRBD1 (5 bases). Trimming removed 7 bases at V and 7 bases at J, with 20 bases between. The CDR3 has 15 amino acids. The germline CDR1 and CDR2 sequences are SNHLY and FYNNEI. As DNA, the CDR3 is TGTGCCAGCAAAAAAGGGGCAGGCTTGGATAATGAGCAGTTCTTC. This sequence encodes CASKKGAGLDNEQFF.

This clone was recorded only once. This rearrangement joins TRBV28 to TRBJ2-3; 10 nucleotides line up with TRBD1. J was trimmed by 2 bases and V by 6 bases; bases with no gene match: 11. This CDR3 comprises 17 residues. In germline, CDR1 is MDHEN, CDR2 SYDVKM. The CDR3 is CASSLHPGQGNTDTQYF. CDR3 DNA sequence: TGTGCCAGCAGCCTTCACCCGGGACAGGGGAACACAGATACGCAGTATTTT.